The 6 T cell receptor beta chains reported below all come from one sample, sequenced in a study of T cells expressing NK-cell markers. Reprocessing the 5' RACE reads, TCRdb reports a single entry for every CDR3 protein and omits DNA. The listing contains roughly 390,000 distinct CDR3 sequences. Sequencing was performed on blood T cells: a sorted CD56 or NKG2C T cell subset, CD4+ or CD8+ T cells, or bulk PBMC T cells (not recorded which). The source is a man aged 18 to 69 in good health.

The chain combines TRBV20-1 with TRBJ2-3; TCRdb calls TRBD2, which cannot be checked without DNA. CDR1 is DFQATT, CDR2 SNEGSKA, per germline (reference sequence). The CDR3 is 14 residues long. The CDR3 reads CSAGRGGVTDTQYF.

The rearrangement links TRBV3-1 to TRBJ1-2. The germline CDR1 and CDR2 sequences are LGHDT and YNNKEL (reference sequence). This CDR3 has 18 residues. CDR3: CASSQVGRTSELGYGYTF.

The chain links TRBV5-1 to TRBJ2-7. Germline assignment: CDR1 SGHRS and CDR2 YFSETQ. The CDR3 covers 15 residues. The CDR3 sequence is CASSLIPNPSYEQYF. Drawing the rest from reference TRBV5-1 and TRBJ2-7, the complete variable domain is KAGVTQTPRYLIKTRGQQVTLSCSPISGHRSVSWYQQTPGQGLQFLFEYFSETQRNKGNFPGRFSGRQFSNSRSEMNVSTLELGDSALYLCASSLIPNPSYEQYFGPGTRLTVT.

J is TRBJ1-3 and V is TRBV5-5; the TCRdb call, TRBD1, lacks DNA for checking. The CDR3 loop spans 14 amino acids. The germline V gene has CDR1 SGHKS and CDR2 YYEKEE (reference sequence). Here the CDR3 reads CASSFLGPGNTIYF.

The chain joins TRBV6-6 to TRBJ2-5; there is no DNA to check the TCRdb D call of TRBD1. Germline lookup yields CDR1 MNHNY and CDR2 SVGAGI (reference sequence). This CDR3 contains 11 residues. The CDR3 loop reads CARRTGETQYF.

J is TRBJ2-6 and V is TRBV6-4. From germline, CDR1 is MRHNA and CDR2 SNTAGT. The CDR3 length is 14 residues. CDR3 loop: CASGQTSGANVLTF.